One and the same sample provided the 11 T cell receptor beta chains below, sequenced in a study of CD8+CD57+ T cells in acquired aplastic anemia. Profiles of TCR beta VDJ and CDR3 were generated from a genomic DNA template. One entry per CDR3 protein results from TCRdb running MiXCR on the reads. The profile shows under 350,000 distinct CDR3 sequences, 56% of them singletons. By flow cytometry, patients selected for sequencing had shown an expansion of CD8+CD57+ cells. Input material: sorted CD4+, CD8+, or CD8+CD57+ T cells (not recorded which) from PBMCs. These receptors were obtained from a human donor with aplastic anemia.

This clonotype was observed a handful of times. The chain recombines TRBV10-3 with TRBJ2-7; TRBD1 agrees at 9 bases. CDR3 length equals 15 residues. Trimming removed 2 bases from V and 2 bases from J; junction bases left unmatched: 4. Germline V lookup: CDR1 ENHRY, CDR2 SYGVKD. CDR3 residues: CAISEGTGTTYEQYF. The CDR3 nucleotides read TGTGCCATCAGTGAGGGGACAGGGACTACCTACGAGCAGTACTTC.

The chain recombines TRBV20-1 with TRBJ1-6; TRBD1 matches at 8 bases. Germline V lookup: CDR1 DFQATT, CDR2 SNEGSKA (reference sequence). The CDR3 totals 15 residues. CDR3 loop: CSATDRVGYNSPLHF. The CDR3 DNA is TGCAGCGCCACGGACAGGGTCGGGTATAATTCACCCCTCCACTTT.

The sample holds a few counts of this clonotype. This CDR3 reads CASSALQGAVGKLFF. CDR3 DNA sequence: TGTGCCAGCAGTGCGTTACAGGGGGCGGTTGGAAAACTGTTTTTT. This sequence joins TRBV12-3 or TRBV12-4 and TRBJ1-4; 9 bases agree with TRBD1. Losses at the gene ends were 5 bases for V and 10 bases for J; bases not matched to a gene: 11. CDR3 size: 15 residues.

There are many counts of this clonotype. This chain joins TRBV20-1 and TRBJ2-1; D call uncertain. Trimming pared 4 bases from V and 6 bases from J, leaving 7 bases between. The CDR3 loop spans 11 amino acids. Germline V lookup: CDR1 DFQATT, CDR2 SNEGSKA (reference sequence). The CDR3 sequence is CSATLGNEQFF. The CDR3 DNA reads as TGCAGTGCTACTCTTGGCAATGAGCAGTTCTTC.

The table lists this clonotype with many counts. The V call is TRBV6-2 or TRBV6-3, the J call TRBJ1-1; D unresolved. V was cut by 4 bases and J by 0 bases, with 12 bases left in between. Germline V lookup: CDR1 MNHEY, CDR2 SVGEGT. CDR3 size: 15 residues. The CDR3 DNA follows: TGTGCCAGCAGTTCCCAGAGAACGATGAACACTGAAGCTTTCTTT. Translation gives CASSSQRTMNTEAFF.

The J gene is TRBJ2-3, the V gene TRBV10-2; D is unclear. The CDR3 spans 14 residues. Trimming stripped 3 bases from V and 4 bases from J, with 11 bases between. Germline CDR1 reads WSHSY; CDR2 reads SAAADI. CDR3 in DNA: TGCGCCAGCAGTGACGTGGGATTATCAGATACGCAGTATTTT. It encodes CASSDVGLSDTQYF.

The V call is TRBV5-1, the J call TRBJ2-1; 7 nucleotides line up with TRBD1. The CDR3 spans 14 residues. CDR1 and CDR2 from the germline V gene are SGHRS and YFSETQ. The V and J ends lost 4 bases and 7 bases, in that order; junction bases with no gene match: 8. The chain's CDR3 is CASSPHQQGNEQFF. DNA of the CDR3: TGCGCCAGCAGCCCTCACCAACAGGGGAATGAGCAGTTCTTC.

V is TRBV29-1 and J is TRBJ2-2; D call uncertain. V lost 8 bases, J lost 2 bases, and 9 bases lay in between. CDR1 and CDR2 (germline): SQVTM, ANQGSEA. CDR3 length: 12 residues. For the CDR3, the DNA is TGCAGCTCGAAGGGAAACACCGGGGAGCTGTTTTTT. This codes for CSSKGNTGELFF.

V usage is TRBV2 and J usage is TRBJ2-3; 7 bases fit TRBD1. Looked up from germline, CDR1 is SNHLY and CDR2 is FYNNEI. The V gene end was trimmed by 6 bases and the J gene end by 2 bases; junction bases not matched to a gene: 8. The CDR3 spans 15 residues. CDR3: CASSAGQVPTDTQYF. The CDR3 coding sequence is TGTGCCAGCAGCGCTGGACAGGTTCCCACAGATACGCAGTATTTT.

With regard to this clonotype: The junction differs from germline at one of its ends, possibly a read error. The V gene is TRBV7-3, the J gene TRBJ2-3; D is perhaps TRBD1 or TRBD2 (6 bases each). CDR3 length: 15 amino acids. The V gene's germline CDR1 is SGHTA and CDR2 FQGTGA. The CDR3 DNA reads TGCGCCAGCAGCCTCGGAGGGGGTGTAGCAGATACGCAGTATTTT. This sequence encodes CASSLGGGVADTQYF.

The chain joins TRBV10-1 to TRBJ1-5; weak D call: TRBD1 (5 bases). Germline lookup yields CDR1 WNHNN and CDR2 SYGVQD (reference sequence). CDR3 size: 12 residues. V gave up 7 bases and J gave up 9 bases, with 13 bases separating them. This CDR3 is CASKMGGGPQHF. The CDR3 DNA reads as TGCGCCAGCAAAATGGGGGGGGGGCCCCAGCATTTT.